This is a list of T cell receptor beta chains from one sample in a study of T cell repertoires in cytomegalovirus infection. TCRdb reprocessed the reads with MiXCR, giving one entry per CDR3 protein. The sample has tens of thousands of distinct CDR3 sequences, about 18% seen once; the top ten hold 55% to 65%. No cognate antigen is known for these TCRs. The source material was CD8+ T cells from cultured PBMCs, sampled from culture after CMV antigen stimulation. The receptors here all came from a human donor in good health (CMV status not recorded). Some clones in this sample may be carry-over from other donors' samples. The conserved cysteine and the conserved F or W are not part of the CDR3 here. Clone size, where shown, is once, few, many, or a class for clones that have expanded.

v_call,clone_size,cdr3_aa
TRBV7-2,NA,ASSLAWDTDTQY
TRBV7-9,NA,ASSSLRDRHQPQH
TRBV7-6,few,ASSPGGGAAGELF
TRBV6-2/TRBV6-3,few,ASSYYRQELNTEAF
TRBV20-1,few,SVTGGETQY
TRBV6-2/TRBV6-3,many,ASSPLRSSYEQY
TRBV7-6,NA,ASSFRGQGGYT
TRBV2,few,ASSENHGNEQY
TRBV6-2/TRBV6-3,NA,ASTAWGDNEQF
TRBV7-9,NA,ASRRGDFEQY